Presented here are 26 T cell receptor beta chains from one specimen sequenced in a study of radiotherapy plus CTLA-4 blockade in lung cancer. Sequenced by immunoSEQ multiplex PCR; TCRdb stores in-frame clones only, minus some. In the table there are 75,000 to 100,000 clones, 82% of which are singletons. The source was peripheral blood, collected from a patient treated with radiotherapy plus ipilimumab. The receptors were gathered from a human donor with non-small cell lung cancer who had a partial response to radiotherapy plus ipilimumab.

The chain employs TRBV5-1 and TRBJ2-7, with 7 bases fitting TRBD2. Germline trimming cut 8 bases from V and 0 bases from J; bases unmatched to any gene: 5. CDR1 SGHRS and CDR2 YFSETQ come from the germline V gene. The CDR3 spans 13 residues. CDR3 nucleotides: TGCGCCAGTAAAAGGGACTACTCCTACGAGCAGTACTTC. It yields the protein CASKRDYSYEQYF.

This chain joins TRBV7-3 and TRBJ2-5; 10 bases fit TRBD1. The J call may be wrong; the DNA end is better matched by TRBJ2-7. Germline CDR1 reads SGHTA; CDR2 reads FQGTGA. The CDR3 is 18 amino acids. The DNA of the CDR3 is TGTGCCAGCAGCTTAACCCCCCCCCGACAGGGGGCTTTCTACGAGCAGTACTTC. Encoded protein: CASSLTPPRQGAFYEQYF.

This chain connects TRBV5-1 to TRBJ1-5; 7 bases are a match to TRBD1. This CDR3 spans 14 amino acids. J gave up 6 bases and V 0 bases, and 3 bases lay outside the gene matches. Germline assignment: CDR1 SGHRS and CDR2 YFSETQ. The CDR3 reads CASSLGSGGQPQHF. In DNA form, the CDR3 reads TGCGCCAGCAGCTTGGGGTCAGGGGGTCAGCCCCAGCATTTT.

The CDR3 is CASSLGTSGPRLQFF. The CDR3 coding sequence is TGTGCCAGCAGCTTAGGCACTAGCGGGCCTCGGCTTCAGTTCTTC. V is TRBV7-8 and J is TRBJ2-1; TRBD2 matches at 9 bases. The J segment lost 13 bases and the V segment lost 1 base, leaving 11 bases of the junction unmatched. Germline-derived CDR1 and CDR2 are SGHVS and FQNEAQ. The CDR3 is 15 residues long.

The rearrangement uses TRBV15 and TRBJ2-3, with 7 bases aligning to TRBD1. The length of the CDR3 is 14 residues. CDR1 is LNHNV and CDR2 is YYDKDF in the germline V gene (reference sequence). V was clipped by 3 bases and J by 1 base; unmatched bases: 1. This CDR3 is CATSSGTGTDTQYF. The CDR3, as DNA: TGTGCCACCAGCAGTGGGACAGGCACAGATACGCAGTATTTT. Full variable domain (missing parts from reference TRBV15 and TRBJ2-3): DAMVIQNPRYQVTQFGKPVTLSCSQTLNHNVMYWYQQKSSQAPKLLFHYYDKDFNNEADTPDNFQSRRPNTSFCFLDIRSPGLGDTAMYLCATSSGTGTDTQYFGPGTRLTVL.

The chain has TRBV28 and TRBJ1-1, with D tentatively TRBD1 (5 bases). Trimming cost V 5 bases and J 1 base, with 17 bases left between them. CDR3 length: 16 amino acids. Germline-derived CDR1 and CDR2 are MDHEN and SYDVKM. CDR3 nucleotide sequence: TGTGCCAGCAGTACCCCGGGGGTCGGACGGAACACTGAAGCTTTCTTT. This codes for CASSTPGVGRNTEAFF.

The chain has TRBV19 and TRBJ2-2; no clear D gene. V gave up 1 base and J gave up 0 bases, with 9 bases separating them. This CDR3 has 16 amino acids. The germline V gene has CDR1 LNHDA and CDR2 SQIVND (reference sequence). CDR3 bases: TGTGCCAGTAGTATAGTGGCAAACGCGAACACCGGGGAGCTGTTTTTT. Amino acid sequence: CASSIVANANTGELFF.

This sequence joins TRBV19 and TRBJ2-7; D might be TRBD1 (5 bases). This CDR3 contains 15 residues. CDR1 LNHDA and CDR2 SQIVND come from the germline V gene (reference sequence). Between the trimmed V and J ends, which lost 2 bases and 0 bases, there was a span of 11 bases. The CDR3 DNA sequence: TGTGCCAGTAGTATAACTATGACAGTCTCCTACGAGCAGTACTTC. Its protein product is CASSITMTVSYEQYF.

The chain couples TRBV28 to TRBJ2-7, with D tentatively TRBD2 (5 bases). The CDR3 totals 14 residues. CDR1 and CDR2 from the germline V gene are MDHEN and SYDVKM. Trimming took 8 bases from V and 1 from J, leaving 15 bases between them. The CDR3 loop is CASLQSGESYEQYF. The CDR3 DNA reads as TGTGCCAGCCTCCAGTCCGGGGAGTCCTACGAGCAGTACTTC.

The V call is TRBV30, the J call TRBJ2-3; tentative D call: TRBD2 (6 bases). V lost 0 bases to trimming and J lost 2 bases, with 9 bases between them. The CDR3 runs 14 residues. Germline V lookup: CDR1 GTSNPN, CDR2 SVGIG (reference sequence). The chain's CDR3 is CAWSVPGVTDTQYF. CDR3 bases: TGTGCCTGGAGTGTACCGGGGGTCACAGATACGCAGTATTTT.

The gene calls are TRBV2 and TRBJ2-2, with a possible D match to TRBD2 (5 bases). The V and J ends lost 8 bases and 1 base respectively, with 11 bases between them. CDR3 length: 14 amino acids. Germline V gene data show CDR1 as SNHLY and CDR2 as FYNNEI. CDR3 in amino acids: CASWELLNTGELFF. The CDR3 DNA sequence: TGTGCCAGCTGGGAGCTATTGAACACCGGGGAGCTGTTTTTT.

This clone was observed once. The V and J genes are TRBV5-6 and TRBJ2-4, with 8 bases identical to TRBD1. The CDR3 consists of 15 residues. From germline, CDR1 is SGHDT and CDR2 YYEEEE. Unmatched junction bases numbered 1, after V lost 2 bases and J lost 0 bases. CDR3 in amino acids: CASSFRGLAKNIQYF. Here the CDR3 DNA reads TGTGCCAGCAGCTTCAGGGGGCTAGCCAAAAACATTCAGTACTTC.

This clone has just a few counts. V is TRBV2 and J is TRBJ1-1; D remains unclear. CDR3 length equals 14 residues. Between the trimmed V and J ends, which lost 3 bases and 4 bases, there was a span of 12 bases. Germline assignment: CDR1 SNHLY and CDR2 FYNNEI. CDR3 coding DNA: TGTGCCAGCAGTGACTCCCCACAGCCCACTGAAGCTTTCTTT. This gives the protein CASSDSPQPTEAFF.

The V gene is TRBV14, the J gene TRBJ1-5; D perhaps matches TRBD1 (5 bases). The CDR3 loop spans 15 amino acids. V was cut by 0 bases and J by 2 bases, with 8 bases left in between. CDR1 is SGHDN and CDR2 is FVKESK in the germline V gene. In nucleotides, the CDR3 is TGTGCCAGCAGCCAAGATAGGGGCCGCAATCAGCCCCAGCATTTT. Its translation: CASSQDRGRNQPQHF.

The J gene is TRBJ1-3, the V gene TRBV7-7; D is unclear. Germline-derived CDR1 and CDR2 are SSHAT and FNYEAQ (reference sequence). Trimming took 5 bases from V and 0 from J, leaving 11 bases between them. This CDR3 contains 15 residues. The CDR3 DNA sequence: TGTGCCAGCAGCCTATCCACCGGCTCTGGAAACACCATATATTTT. This encodes CASSLSTGSGNTIYF.

The V and J genes are TRBV28 and TRBJ1-5; tentative D call: TRBD1 (5 bases). V lost 6 bases, J lost 1 base, and 16 bases lay in between. The CDR3 covers 16 residues. From germline, CDR1 is MDHEN and CDR2 SYDVKM. The chain's CDR3 is CASSRVRGGSNQPQHF. Here the CDR3 DNA reads TGTGCCAGCAGCCGTGTTCGGGGGGGGAGCAATCAGCCCCAGCATTTT.

The chain has TRBV5-6 and TRBJ2-7; weak D call: TRBD1 (6 bases). Germline CDR1 SGHDT, CDR2 YYEEEE. The CDR3 sequence is 14 residues long. The ends were cut back, 3 bases at V and 5 bases at J, with 15 bases in the middle. The CDR3 here is CASSSPGTLNEQYF. As DNA, the CDR3 is TGTGCCAGCAGCTCTCCCGGGACACTCAACGAGCAGTACTTC. The whole variable domain, filled in from reference TRBV5-6 and TRBJ2-7, reads DAGVTQSPTHLIKTRGQQVTLRCSPKSGHDTVSWYQQALGQGPQFIFQYYEEEERQRGNFPDRFSGHQFPNYSSELNVNALLLGDSALYLCASSSPGTLNEQYFGPGTRLTVT.

V gene TRBV6-5 combines with J gene TRBJ1-2; a possible D gene is TRBD1 (6 bases). The CDR3 length is 15 residues. Germline CDR1 reads MNHEY; CDR2 reads SVGAGI. The ends were cut back, 4 bases at V and 7 bases at J, with 19 bases in the middle. The CDR3 sequence is CASSLSTGLSLGYTF. In DNA, the CDR3 is TGTGCCAGCAGTTTATCGACAGGTCTAAGCCTTGGCTACACCTTC.

This clone showed up just a few times. This sequence joins TRBV29-1 and TRBJ1-2, with D hard to call. This CDR3 region has 13 residues. Germline lookup yields CDR1 SQVTM and CDR2 ANQGSEA. V was clipped by 1 base and J by 2 bases, with 8 bases between them. The CDR3 DNA reads TGCAGCGTTGAAGGGGAGGACAACTATGGCTACACCTTC. Translating gives CSVEGEDNYGYTF. The full variable domain, in which reference TRBV29-1 and TRBJ1-2 provide the parts outside the CDR3, is SAVISQKPSRDICQRGTSLTIQCQVDSQVTMMFWYRQQPGQSLTLIATANQGSEATYESGFVIDKFPISRPNLTFSTLTVSNMSPEDSSIYLCSVEGEDNYGYTFGSGTRLTVV.

This clone was seen only once. The genes are TRBV5-8 and TRBJ1-1; 7 bases fit TRBD1. V was pared by 4 bases and J by 10 bases, with 10 bases of the junction left unmatched. The CDR3 extends over 13 amino acids. CDR1 SGHTS and CDR2 YDEGEE come from the germline V gene. The CDR3 loop reads CASSPRQGGRAFF. The CDR3 region has the DNA TGTGCCAGCAGCCCCCGGCAGGGGGGTAGAGCTTTCTTT.

This chain connects TRBV4-1 to TRBJ2-1; possibly TRBD2 for D (5 bases). Per germline, CDR1 MGHRA and CDR2 YSYEKL. The CDR3 has 15 amino acids. Trimming took off 3 bases at V and 8 bases at J, with 17 bases between the two ends. CDR3 sequence reads: CASSQAVLVRDEQFF. Written as DNA, the CDR3 is TGCGCCAGCAGCCAGGCGGTACTAGTTAGAGATGAGCAGTTCTTC.

V gene TRBV5-1 combines with J gene TRBJ2-1, with 7 bases lining up with TRBD1. Trimming at V came to 3 bases and at J to 4 bases, leaving 7 bases not matched to a gene. The CDR3 sequence is 15 residues long. Germline lookup yields CDR1 SGHRS and CDR2 YFSETQ. The CDR3 loop reads CASSSGQVRYNEQFF. The CDR3 DNA follows: TGCGCCAGCAGCTCTGGACAGGTCAGGTACAATGAGCAGTTCTTC.

This chain joins TRBV28 and TRBJ2-7; D is unresolved. Looked up from germline, CDR1 is MDHEN and CDR2 is SYDVKM. The CDR3 is 12 residues long. V was clipped by 4 bases and J by 2 bases, with 6 bases between them. CDR3 loop: CASSSRAYEQYF. CDR3 DNA: TGTGCCAGCAGTTCACGCGCCTACGAGCAGTACTTC.

This chain connects TRBV6-1 to TRBJ1-1; D unresolved. Germline assignment: CDR1 MNHNS and CDR2 SASEGT. V was cut by 9 bases and J by 1 base, with 18 bases left in between. There are 15 residues in the CDR3. CDR3 nucleotide sequence: TGTGCCAGTTTTCGACGGGGTAAAGGGAACACTGAAGCTTTCTTT. The encoded protein is CASFRRGKGNTEAFF.

This CDR3 reads CASSWTSGRRTGELFF. In DNA form, the CDR3 reads TGTGCCAGCAGCTGGACTAGCGGGAGGCGGACCGGGGAGCTGTTTTTT. The gene calls are TRBV11-2 and TRBJ2-2; 14 bases align to TRBD2. V dropped 4 bases and J dropped 5; count of bases not matched to a gene: 3. The CDR3 length is 16 residues. CDR1 SGHAT and CDR2 FQNNGV come from the germline V gene.

The chain carries TRBV7-2 and TRBJ1-3; a weak D match, TRBD1 (6 bases). The CDR3 runs 15 residues. V was shortened by 2 bases and J by 4 bases, with 12 bases between the two germline ends. Looked up from germline, CDR1 is SGHTA and CDR2 is FQGNSA. The DNA for the CDR3 is TGTGCCAGCAGCTTAAGTACAGGGTACGGAAACACCATATATTTT. Its translation is CASSLSTGYGNTIYF.